The present entry profiles one T cell receptor beta chain with its context. CDR1 is PRHDT and CDR2 is FYEKMQ in the germline V gene (reference sequence). The CDR3 covers 13 residues. Trimming took 10 bases from V and 1 from J; bases not matched to a gene: 6. This sample was included in a study of blood T cell repertoires in COVID-19. Study-wide context: Donors in the United States, Italy and Spain gave samples during acute or convalescent COVID-19. T cells, B-cell-depleted T cells, or PBMCs supplied cDNA or gDNA.

As handled by the study authors: Reference gene primer amplification gave estimated nucleated cell counts. Repertoires were generated with immunoSEQ multiplex PCR, while TCRdb's copy carries only in-frame clones and drops some. Clone size and V and J calls were adopted from that table, with D and trimming inferred from the DNA. The table records 200,000 or so clones, around four fifths of them present only once. This TCR was sampled from a woman in her thirties with acute or convalescent COVID-19. Sample: peripheral blood. V usage is TRBV13 and J usage is TRBJ1-1; 7 positions match TRBD1. The CDR3 DNA follows: TGTGCCACCCGACAGGGAACGAACACTGAAGCTTTCTTT. The encoded protein is CATRQGTNTEAFF.